This is a list of T cell receptor beta chains from one sample in a study of T-cell memory formation after mild COVID-19. MiXCR was run by TCRdb on the 5' RACE reads, yielding one entry per CDR3 protein. The sample holds approximately 210,000 distinct CDR3 sequences, 27% seen once. What was sequenced was PBMCs or a T cell subset sorted from them (not recorded which). These receptors all come from an adult woman who had mild COVID-19 (a few samples of this study predate the infection). Cell type and time point are not known. Both conserved end residues are part of each CDR3. The D gene is left open where the match is weak. Where a row states a size, it is once, few, many or the class of an expanded clone; other rows omit it.

TRBV4-3	TRBJ2-1	.	.	CASSRARGATFNEQFF	TGCGCCAGCAGCCGAGCCAGGGGGGCAACTTTTAATGAGCAGTTCTTC
TRBV14	TRBJ1-2	few	TRBD1	CASSQVQGGDYGYTF	TGTGCCAGCAGCCAAGTACAGGGGGGAGACTATGGCTACACCTTC
TRBV14	TRBJ2-7	few	TRBD2	CASSRRLAEQYF	TGTGCCAGCAGCCGCAGACTAGCCGAGCAGTACTTC
TRBV27	TRBJ2-7	once	TRBD2	CASSALSSGGAREQYF	TGTGCCAGCAGTGCCCTTAGTAGCGGGGGGGCGCGTGAGCAGTACTTC
TRBV7-9	TRBJ2-5	.	TRBD2	CASSLGFLAGVETQYF	TGTGCCAGCAGCTTAGGATTTCTTGCGGGAGTGGAGACCCAGTACTTC
TRBV11-3	TRBJ2-3	.	.	CASSNEPPAVSTDTQYF	TGTGCCAGCAGCAACGAACCGCCGGCGGTTAGCACAGATACGCAGTATTTT
TRBV12-3/TRBV12-4	TRBJ2-2	.	TRBD2	CASSKGLASWGTGELFF	TGTGCCAGCAGTAAGGGACTAGCGTCGTGGGGCACCGGGGAGCTGTTTTTT
TRBV7-2	TRBJ2-1	.	.	CASSLDEGTYSYNEQFF	TGTGCCAGCAGCTTAGATGAGGGAACATACTCCTACAATGAGCAGTTCTTC
TRBV5-1	TRBJ2-3	few	.	CASSLFGSGTDTQYF	TGCGCCAGCAGCTTGTTCGGCAGCGGCACAGATACGCAGTATTTT
TRBV6-1	TRBJ2-3	.	.	CASRPTGGTDTQYF	TGTGCCAGCAGACCCACAGGCGGCACAGATACGCAGTATTTT
TRBV20-1	TRBJ2-5	few	.	CSASLLHQETQYF	TGCAGTGCTAGTCTCCTCCACCAAGAGACCCAGTACTTC
TRBV5-5	TRBJ1-4	.	TRBD1	CASSHVRQGATNEKLFF	TGTGCCAGCAGCCACGTTAGACAGGGAGCAACTAATGAAAAACTGTTTTTT
TRBV2	TRBJ2-7	.	TRBD1	CASSARDRDEQYF	TGTGCCAGCAGTGCCCGGGACAGGGACGAGCAGTACTTC
TRBV6-5	TRBJ2-6	few	.	CASSWNVISGANVLTF	TGTGCCAGCAGTTGGAATGTGATCTCTGGGGCCAACGTCCTGACTTTC
TRBV15	TRBJ2-7	few	.	CATSRDLWRGGEQYF	TGTGCCACCAGCAGAGATCTGTGGCGGGGTGGCGAGCAGTACTTC
TRBV2	TRBJ2-7	.	.	CASRRRMSVGPGEQYF	TGTGCCAGCAGAAGGAGGATGAGTGTAGGGCCGGGGGAGCAGTACTTC
TRBV24-1	TRBJ2-3	few	.	CATSDFGDTQYF	TGTGCCACCAGTGATTTCGGGGATACGCAGTATTTT
TRBV12-3/TRBV12-4	TRBJ2-1	few	.	CASSLKRVTYNEQFF	TGTGCCAGCAGTTTGAAACGTGTCACTTACAATGAGCAGTTCTTC
TRBV10-3	TRBJ2-3	few	.	CAISPGTDRTDTQYF	TGTGCCATCAGTCCAGGGACGGACCGCACAGATACGCAGTATTTT
TRBV20-1	TRBJ1-1	.	.	CSARDVLNTEAFF	TGCAGTGCTAGAGATGTCTTGAACACTGAAGCTTTCTTT
TRBV7-2	TRBJ2-5	many	TRBD2	CASSLSSGRLAETQYF	TGTGCCAGCAGCTTATCAAGCGGGAGGTTGGCAGAGACCCAGTACTTC
TRBV7-8	TRBJ2-5	few	.	CASGLPEVETQYF	TGTGCCAGTGGCCTCCCGGAGGTCGAGACCCAGTACTTC
TRBV10-3	TRBJ1-1	.	TRBD1	CATRGQGKGNTEAFF	TGTGCCACCAGGGGACAGGGAAAAGGGAACACTGAAGCTTTCTTT
TRBV30	TRBJ2-3	few	TRBD2	CAWKTSGGSTDTQYF	TGTGCCTGGAAGACTAGCGGGGGAAGCACAGATACGCAGTATTTT
TRBV6-5	TRBJ1-1	.	.	CASRPGLANTEAFF	TGTGCCAGCAGACCGGGCCTTGCGAACACTGAAGCTTTCTTT
TRBV30	TRBJ2-1	few	.	CAWGLKNEQFF	TGTGCCTGGGGACTGAAGAATGAGCAGTTCTTC
TRBV9	TRBJ1-6	few	TRBD1	CASSDYRGVGSYNSPLHF	TGTGCCAGCAGCGACTACAGGGGGGTAGGATCCTATAATTCACCCCTCCACTTT
TRBV27	TRBJ2-4	.	.	CASSLAGATNIQYF	TGTGCCAGCAGTTTAGCCGGGGCCACTAACATTCAGTACTTC
TRBV7-9	TRBJ1-1	.	.	CASSSWTAGPTTEAFF	TGTGCCAGCAGCTCGTGGACCGCCGGGCCTACCACTGAAGCTTTCTTT
TRBV4-3	TRBJ2-5	few	.	CASSPLGTETQYF	TGCGCCAGCAGCCCCCTGGGGACGGAGACCCAGTACTTC
TRBV7-3	TRBJ2-1	few	TRBD2	CASSSTSGIVNEQFF	TGTGCCAGCAGCTCGACTAGCGGGATAGTCAATGAGCAGTTCTTC
TRBV20-1	TRBJ1-1	few	.	CSARDGRSLNTEAFF	TGCAGTGCTAGGGATGGGAGGAGCCTTAACACTGAAGCTTTCTTT
TRBV12-3/TRBV12-4	TRBJ1-1	.	.	CASSPEPKTSMGTEAFF	TGTGCCAGCAGTCCCGAACCTAAGACATCTATGGGCACTGAAGCTTTCTTT
TRBV4-1	TRBJ2-3	few	.	CASSQPPGVSTDTQYF	TGCGCCAGCAGCCAACCCCCAGGAGTTAGCACAGATACGCAGTATTTT
TRBV6-2/TRBV6-3	TRBJ2-1	.	TRBD2	CASRRTSGSSLSYNEQFF	TGTGCCAGCAGGCGGACTAGCGGGAGCTCTCTCTCCTACAATGAGCAGTTCTTC
TRBV9	TRBJ2-3	few	.	CASSVRDSHTDTQYF	TGTGCCAGCAGCGTAAGGGACTCCCACACAGATACGCAGTATTTT